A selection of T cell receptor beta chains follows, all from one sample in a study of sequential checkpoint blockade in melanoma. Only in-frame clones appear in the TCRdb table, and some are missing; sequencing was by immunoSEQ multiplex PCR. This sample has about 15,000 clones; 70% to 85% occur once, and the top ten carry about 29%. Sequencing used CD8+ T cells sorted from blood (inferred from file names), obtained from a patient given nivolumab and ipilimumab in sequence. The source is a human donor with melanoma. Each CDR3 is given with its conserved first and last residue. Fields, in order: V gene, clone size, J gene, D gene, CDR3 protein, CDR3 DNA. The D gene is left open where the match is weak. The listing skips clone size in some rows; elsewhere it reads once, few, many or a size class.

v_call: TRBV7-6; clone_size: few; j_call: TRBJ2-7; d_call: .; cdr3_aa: CASSLDRTYEQYF; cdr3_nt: TGTGCCAGCAGCTTAGATAGGACATACGAGCAGTACTTC
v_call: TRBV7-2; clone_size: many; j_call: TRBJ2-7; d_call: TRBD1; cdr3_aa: CASSLPGQGGEQYF; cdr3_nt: TGTGCCAGCAGCTTGCCGGGACAGGGGGGTGAGCAGTACTTC
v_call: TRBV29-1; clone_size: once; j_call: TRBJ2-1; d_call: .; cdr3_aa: CSADGGSRVEQFF; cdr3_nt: TGCAGCGCTGACGGAGGGTCCAGGGTTGAGCAGTTCTTC
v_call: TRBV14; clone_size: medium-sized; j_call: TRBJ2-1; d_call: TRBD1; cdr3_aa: CASSHVVGDRGHDNEQFF; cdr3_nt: TGTGCCAGCAGCCATGTGGTCGGTGACAGGGGGCATGACAATGAGCAGTTCTTC
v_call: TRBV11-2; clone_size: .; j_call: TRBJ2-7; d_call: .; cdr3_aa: CASSLDRQPVYEQYF; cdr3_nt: TGTGCCAGCAGCTTAGATAGACAGCCTGTCTACGAGCAGTACTTC
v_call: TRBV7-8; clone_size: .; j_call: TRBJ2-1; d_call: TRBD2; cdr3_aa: CASSSRVAGGNEQFF; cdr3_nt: TGTGCCAGCAGCTCTCGGGTAGCGGGGGGGAATGAGCAGTTCTTC
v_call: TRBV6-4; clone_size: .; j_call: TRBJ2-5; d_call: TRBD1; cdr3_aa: CASSDYRGETQYF; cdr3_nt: TGTGCCAGCAGTGACTACAGGGGAGAGACCCAGTACTTC
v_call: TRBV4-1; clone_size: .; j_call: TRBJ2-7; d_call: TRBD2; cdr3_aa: CASSQESSGGHSGQYF; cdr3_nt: TGCGCCAGCAGCCAAGAGAGTAGCGGGGGGCACTCGGGGCAGTACTTC
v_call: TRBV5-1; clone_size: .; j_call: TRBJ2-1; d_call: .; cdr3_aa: CASSLSANNEQFF; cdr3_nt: TGCGCCAGCAGCTTGTCCGCGAACAATGAGCAGTTCTTC
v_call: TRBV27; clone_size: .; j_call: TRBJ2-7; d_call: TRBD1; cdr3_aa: CASSPMDRAYEQYF; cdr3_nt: TGTGCCAGCAGTCCGATGGACAGGGCCTACGAGCAGTACTTC
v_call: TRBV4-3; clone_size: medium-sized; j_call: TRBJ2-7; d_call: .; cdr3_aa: CASSQDAGGLYEQYF; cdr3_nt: TGCGCCAGCAGCCAAGATGCTGGGGGACTTTACGAGCAGTACTTC
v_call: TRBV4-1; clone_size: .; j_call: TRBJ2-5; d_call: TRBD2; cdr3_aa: CASSQAGAGGKETQYF; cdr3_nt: TGCGCCAGCAGCCAGGCGGGAGCGGGGGGCAAAGAGACCCAGTACTTC
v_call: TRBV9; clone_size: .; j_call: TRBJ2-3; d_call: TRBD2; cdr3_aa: CASSPTGLAGFSTDTQYF; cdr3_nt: TGTGCCAGCAGCCCCACCGGACTAGCGGGATTTAGCACAGATACGCAGTATTTT
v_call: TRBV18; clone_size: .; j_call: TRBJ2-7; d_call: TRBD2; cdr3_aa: CASSQRGPTAGMTYEQYF; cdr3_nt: TGTGCCAGCTCACAGCGGGGCCCCACGGCTGGGATGACCTACGAGCAGTACTTC
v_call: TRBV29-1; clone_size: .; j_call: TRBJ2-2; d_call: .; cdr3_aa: CSVAPGTPTRAGELFF; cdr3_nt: TGCAGCGTTGCCCCCGGGACTCCGACTCGGGCCGGGGAGCTGTTTTTT
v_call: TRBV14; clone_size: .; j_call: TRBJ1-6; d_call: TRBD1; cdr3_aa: CASSPQGLRNSPLHF; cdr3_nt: TGTGCCAGCAGCCCACAGGGGTTGAGAAATTCACCCCTCCACTTT
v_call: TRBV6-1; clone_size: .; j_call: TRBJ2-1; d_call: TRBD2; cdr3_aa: CASSEGRETYNEQFF; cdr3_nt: TGTGCCAGCAGTGAGGGGCGGGAGACCTACAATGAGCAGTTCTTC
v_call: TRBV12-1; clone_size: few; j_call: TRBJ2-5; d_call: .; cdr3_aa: CASSSGLYF; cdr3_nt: TGTGCCAGCAGCTCGGGACTTTACTTC
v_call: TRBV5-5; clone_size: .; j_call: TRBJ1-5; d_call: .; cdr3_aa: CASSKQGNSNQPQHF; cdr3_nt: TGTGCCAGCAGCAAACAGGGAAATAGCAATCAGCCCCAGCATTTT
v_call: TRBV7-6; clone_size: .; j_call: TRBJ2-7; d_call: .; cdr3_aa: CASSLEAGLGSYEQYF; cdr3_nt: TGTGCCAGCAGCTTAGAGGCGGGACTGGGCTCCTACGAGCAGTACTTC
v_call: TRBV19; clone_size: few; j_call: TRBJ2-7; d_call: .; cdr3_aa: CATKTGTGEQYF; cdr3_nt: TGTGCCACTAAGACTGGCACGGGAGAGCAGTACTTC
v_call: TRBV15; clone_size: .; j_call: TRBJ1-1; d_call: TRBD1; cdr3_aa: CATSLTGEAAEAFF; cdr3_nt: TGTGCCACCAGCTTGACAGGGGAAGCGGCTGAAGCTTTCTTT
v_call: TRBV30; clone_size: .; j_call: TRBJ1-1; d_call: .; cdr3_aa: CAWRASGGTEAFF; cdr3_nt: TGTGCCTGGAGAGCCTCAGGAGGCACTGAAGCTTTCTTT
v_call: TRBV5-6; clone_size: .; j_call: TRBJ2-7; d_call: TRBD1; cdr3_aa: CASSSGQGVASYEQYF; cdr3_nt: TGTGCCAGCAGCTCGGGACAGGGGGTCGCGTCCTACGAGCAGTACTTC
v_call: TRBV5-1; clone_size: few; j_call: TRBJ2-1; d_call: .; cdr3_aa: CASSLSLAREQFF; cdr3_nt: TGCGCCAGCAGCTTGTCCCTAGCGAGGGAGCAGTTCTTC
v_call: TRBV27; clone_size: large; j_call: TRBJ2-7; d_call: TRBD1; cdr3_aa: CASSSTGGEQYF; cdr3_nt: TGTGCCAGCAGTTCAACAGGGGGCGAGCAGTACTTC
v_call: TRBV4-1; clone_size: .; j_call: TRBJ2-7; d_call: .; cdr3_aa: CASSQGLGTSYEQYF; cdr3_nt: TGCGCCAGCAGCCAAGGCCTAGGCACCTCCTACGAGCAGTACTTC
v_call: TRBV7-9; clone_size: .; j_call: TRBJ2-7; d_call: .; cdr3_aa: CASSPSSYEQYF; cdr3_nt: TGTGCCAGCAGCCCGAGCTCCTACGAGCAGTACTTC
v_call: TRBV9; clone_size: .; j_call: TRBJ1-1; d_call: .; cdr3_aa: CASSVGGDEAFF; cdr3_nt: TGTGCCAGCAGCGTGGGGGGAGATGAAGCTTTCTTT
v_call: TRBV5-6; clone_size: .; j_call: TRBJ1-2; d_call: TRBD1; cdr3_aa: CASSFGTGGSGYTF; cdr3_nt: TGTGCCAGCAGCTTCGGGACAGGAGGTAGTGGCTACACCTTC
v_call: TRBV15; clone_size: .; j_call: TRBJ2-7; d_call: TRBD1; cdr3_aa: CATSTPGQGLYEQYF; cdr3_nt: TGTGCCACCAGCACACCGGGACAGGGGCTCTACGAGCAGTACTTC
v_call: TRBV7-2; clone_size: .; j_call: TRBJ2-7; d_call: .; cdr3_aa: CASSFLGYEQYF; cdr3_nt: TGTGCCAGCAGCTTTCTAGGTTACGAGCAGTACTTC
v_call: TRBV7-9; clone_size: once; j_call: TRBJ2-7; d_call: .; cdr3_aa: CASSDSASYEQYF; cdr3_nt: TGTGCCAGCAGTGACAGCGCCTCCTACGAGCAGTACTTC
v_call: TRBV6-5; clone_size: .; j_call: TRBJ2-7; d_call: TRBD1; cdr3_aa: CASSYSKQGTEQYF; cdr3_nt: TGTGCCAGCAGCTACTCTAAACAGGGGACCGAGCAGTACTTC
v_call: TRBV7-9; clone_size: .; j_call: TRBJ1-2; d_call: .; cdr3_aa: CASSYSSSYGYTF; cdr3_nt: TGTGCCAGCAGCTATAGTTCCTCCTATGGCTACACCTTC
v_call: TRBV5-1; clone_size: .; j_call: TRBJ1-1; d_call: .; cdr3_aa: CASSLARGETEAFF; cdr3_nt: TGCGCCAGCAGCTTGGCCAGAGGAGAAACTGAAGCTTTCTTT
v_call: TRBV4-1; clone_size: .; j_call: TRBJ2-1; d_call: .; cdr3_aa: CASSQEPQTGRDEQFF; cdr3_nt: TGCGCCAGCAGCCAAGAACCCCAGACGGGCAGGGATGAGCAGTTCTTC
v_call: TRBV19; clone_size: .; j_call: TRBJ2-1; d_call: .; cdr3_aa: CASSWGADEQFF; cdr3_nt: TGTGCCAGTAGTTGGGGAGCGGATGAGCAGTTCTTC
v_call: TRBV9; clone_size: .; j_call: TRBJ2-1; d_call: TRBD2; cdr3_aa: CASSVEGGYYNEQFF; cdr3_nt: TGTGCCAGCAGCGTAGAGGGAGGGTACTACAATGAGCAGTTCTTC
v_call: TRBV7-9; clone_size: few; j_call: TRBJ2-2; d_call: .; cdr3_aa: CASRTGNTGELFF; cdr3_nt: TGTGCCAGCAGGACAGGAAACACCGGGGAGCTGTTTTTT
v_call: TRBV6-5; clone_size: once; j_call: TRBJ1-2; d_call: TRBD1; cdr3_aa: CASSYGQGADGYTF; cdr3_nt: TGTGCCAGCAGTTACGGACAGGGAGCCGATGGCTACACCTTC
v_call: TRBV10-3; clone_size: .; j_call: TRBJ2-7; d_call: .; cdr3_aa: CAISELEREQYF; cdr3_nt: TGTGCCATCAGTGAGCTCGAGCGTGAGCAGTACTTC
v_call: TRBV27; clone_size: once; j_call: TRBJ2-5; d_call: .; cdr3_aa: CAVGSAGKETQYF; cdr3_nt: TGTGCCGTAGGTTCGGCGGGGAAGGAGACCCAGTACTTC
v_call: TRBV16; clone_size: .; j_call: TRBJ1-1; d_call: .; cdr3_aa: CASSQRGSNTEAFF; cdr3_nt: TGTGCCAGCAGCCAACGCGGGTCGAACACTGAAGCTTTCTTT
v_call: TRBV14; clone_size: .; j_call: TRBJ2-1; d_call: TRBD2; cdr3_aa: CASSPWTSGELEQFF; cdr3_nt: TGTGCCAGCAGCCCTTGGACTAGCGGGGAACTAGAGCAGTTCTTC
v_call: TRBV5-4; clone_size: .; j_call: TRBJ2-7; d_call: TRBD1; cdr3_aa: CASSLGGPEQYF; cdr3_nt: TGTGCCAGCAGCTTAGGGGGCCCCGAGCAGTACTTC
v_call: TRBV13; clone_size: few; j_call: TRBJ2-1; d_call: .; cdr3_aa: CASSAGTYNEQFF; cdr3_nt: TGTGCCAGCAGCGCCGGGACATACAATGAGCAGTTCTTC
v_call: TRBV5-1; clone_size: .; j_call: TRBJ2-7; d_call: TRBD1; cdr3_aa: CASSLTGASYEQYF; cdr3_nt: TGCGCCAGCAGCTTAACAGGGGCCTCCTACGAGCAGTACTTC
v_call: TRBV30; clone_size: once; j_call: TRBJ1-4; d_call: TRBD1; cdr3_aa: CAWSRTRGQLEKLFF; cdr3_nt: TGTGCCTGGAGTAGGACCCGGGGACAGCTTGAAAAACTGTTTTTT
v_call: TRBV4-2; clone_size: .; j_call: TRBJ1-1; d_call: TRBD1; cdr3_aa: CASNPGTGGPEAFF; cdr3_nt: TGTGCCAGCAACCCCGGGACAGGGGGCCCTGAAGCTTTCTTT
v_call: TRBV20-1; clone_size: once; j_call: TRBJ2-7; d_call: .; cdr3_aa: CSAREVNEQYF; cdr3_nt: TGCAGTGCTAGAGAAGTTAACGAGCAGTACTTC
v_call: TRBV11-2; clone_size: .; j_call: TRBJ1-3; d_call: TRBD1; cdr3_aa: CASRMTGGFSGNTIYF; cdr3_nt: TGTGCCAGCAGGATGACAGGGGGATTCTCTGGAAACACCATATATTTT
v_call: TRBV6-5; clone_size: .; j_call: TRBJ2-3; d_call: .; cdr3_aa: CASSYSGPGDTQYF; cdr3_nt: TGTGCCAGCAGTTACTCGGGCCCGGGGGATACGCAGTATTTT
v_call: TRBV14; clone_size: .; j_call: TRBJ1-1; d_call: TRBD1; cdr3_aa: CASSQGRGKLEAFF; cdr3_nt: TGTGCCAGCAGCCAAGGCAGGGGGAAGCTTGAAGCTTTCTTT
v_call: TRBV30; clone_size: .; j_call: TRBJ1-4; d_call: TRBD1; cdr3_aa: CACRGTGNEKLFF; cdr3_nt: TGTGCCTGCCGTGGGACAGGGAATGAAAAACTGTTTTTT
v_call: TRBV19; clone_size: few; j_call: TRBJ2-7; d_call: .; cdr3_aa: CASSIVSGTYEQYF; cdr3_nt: TGTGCCAGTAGTATAGTTAGCGGAACCTACGAGCAGTACTTC
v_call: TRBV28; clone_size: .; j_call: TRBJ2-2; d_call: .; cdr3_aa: CASSSRQQLIGELFF; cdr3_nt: TGTGCCAGCAGTTCCCGACAGCAACTCATCGGGGAGCTGTTTTTT
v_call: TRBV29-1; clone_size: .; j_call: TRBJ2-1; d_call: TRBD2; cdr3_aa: CSGIGASGVLNEQFF; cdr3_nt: TGCAGCGGGATAGGGGCTAGCGGGGTTTTGAATGAGCAGTTCTTC
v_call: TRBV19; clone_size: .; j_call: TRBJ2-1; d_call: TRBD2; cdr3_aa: CATSTSGGFYNEQFF; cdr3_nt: TGTGCCACCTCAACTAGCGGGGGTTTTTACAATGAGCAGTTCTTC
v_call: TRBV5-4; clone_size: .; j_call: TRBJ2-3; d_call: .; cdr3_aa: CASSFRGTDTQYF; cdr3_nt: TGTGCCAGCAGCTTTCGGGGGACAGATACGCAGTATTTT